The rows below give T cell receptor beta chains drawn from one sample of a study of CD8+ T cells in alopecia areata. Produced via immunoSEQ multiplex PCR; TCRdb's table is partial and in-frame only. The repertoire holds fewer than 250,000 clones, 60% seen once, with about 0.69% in the top ten. Specimen: CD4+ T cells sorted from blood, collected at week 4, from a patient treated with tofacitinib. These receptors originate from a human donor with alopecia areata. Each CDR3 is given with its conserved first and last residue. The D gene is left open where the match is weak. The size entry is marked missing in some rows and otherwise reads once, few, many or a size class.

clone size: NA
V gene: TRBV28
D gene: TRBD2
J gene: TRBJ2-7
CDR3 length: 14
CDR3 protein: CASTRTSGLYEQYF
CDR3 DNA: TGTGCCAGCACTCGGACTAGCGGGCTCTACGAGCAGTACTTC

clone size: few
V gene: TRBV29-1
D gene: NA
J gene: TRBJ2-4
CDR3 length: 14
CDR3 protein: CSVTPGRLKNIQYF
CDR3 DNA: TGCAGCGTCACCCCGGGACGCCTCAAAAACATTCAGTACTTC

clone size: NA
V gene: TRBV29-1
D gene: NA
J gene: TRBJ2-3
CDR3 length: 12
CDR3 protein: CSVSLGTDTQYF
CDR3 DNA: TGCAGCGTTTCGTTGGGCACAGATACGCAGTATTTT

clone size: NA
V gene: TRBV29-1
D gene: TRBD2
J gene: TRBJ2-7
CDR3 length: 17
CDR3 protein: CSVFATGTSGRKYEQYF
CDR3 DNA: TGCAGCGTATTCGCCACCGGGACTAGCGGGAGGAAATACGAGCAGTACTTC

clone size: NA
V gene: TRBV28
D gene: TRBD1
J gene: TRBJ1-2
CDR3 length: 15
CDR3 protein: CASSLGSQGADGYTF
CDR3 DNA: TGTGCCAGCAGTTTAGGGTCACAGGGGGCCGATGGCTACACCTTC

clone size: few
V gene: TRBV2
D gene: NA
J gene: TRBJ2-2
CDR3 length: 17
CDR3 protein: CASSEGGGVVITGELFF
CDR3 DNA: TGTGCCAGCAGTGAAGGAGGCGGGGTGGTGATCACCGGGGAGCTGTTTTTT

clone size: NA
V gene: TRBV30
D gene: NA
J gene: TRBJ1-4
CDR3 length: 11
CDR3 protein: CAWTHGEKLFF
CDR3 DNA: TGTGCCTGGACTCATGGCGAAAAACTGTTTTTT

clone size: NA
V gene: TRBV20-1
D gene: NA
J gene: TRBJ1-4
CDR3 length: 11
CDR3 protein: CSAREDEKLFF
CDR3 DNA: TGCAGTGCTAGGGAGGATGAAAAACTGTTTTTT

clone size: NA
V gene: TRBV7-2
D gene: TRBD2
J gene: TRBJ2-2
CDR3 length: 15
CDR3 protein: CASRGSGRDTGELFF
CDR3 DNA: TGTGCCAGCAGGGGTAGCGGGAGAGATACCGGGGAGCTGTTTTTT

clone size: NA
V gene: TRBV9
D gene: TRBD2
J gene: TRBJ2-3
CDR3 length: 15
CDR3 protein: CASSRLAGVGDTQYF
CDR3 DNA: TGTGCCAGCTCCAGACTAGCGGGAGTAGGGGATACGCAGTATTTT

clone size: NA
V gene: TRBV29-1
D gene: TRBD2
J gene: TRBJ2-1
CDR3 length: 12
CDR3 protein: CSSGGRANEQFF
CDR3 DNA: TGCAGCTCCGGAGGGAGGGCCAATGAGCAGTTCTTC

clone size: NA
V gene: TRBV10-3
D gene: TRBD2
J gene: TRBJ2-3
CDR3 length: 15
CDR3 protein: CAISASGRDTDTQYF
CDR3 DNA: TGTGCCATCAGTGCTAGCGGGAGGGATACAGATACGCAGTATTTT

clone size: NA
V gene: TRBV7-9
D gene: NA
J gene: TRBJ2-1
CDR3 length: 17
CDR3 protein: CASSLSGGLGTYNEQFF
CDR3 DNA: TGTGCCAGCAGCCTCTCAGGGGGGCTAGGGACGTACAATGAGCAGTTCTTC

clone size: NA
V gene: TRBV19
D gene: NA
J gene: TRBJ1-5
CDR3 length: 17
CDR3 protein: CASSIVGAPRIDQPQHF
CDR3 DNA: TGTGCCAGTAGTATTGTGGGGGCGCCTAGAATAGATCAGCCCCAGCATTTT

clone size: NA
V gene: TRBV29-1
D gene: NA
J gene: TRBJ2-5
CDR3 length: 16
CDR3 protein: CSVEPQGKAEGETQYF
CDR3 DNA: TGCAGCGTTGAGCCGCAGGGGAAGGCTGAGGGAGAGACCCAGTACTTC

clone size: NA
V gene: TRBV30
D gene: NA
J gene: TRBJ1-1
CDR3 length: 14
CDR3 protein: CAWSWTLGDTEAFF
CDR3 DNA: TGTGCCTGGAGTTGGACCCTTGGGGACACTGAAGCTTTCTTT

clone size: NA
V gene: TRBV5-1
D gene: TRBD2
J gene: TRBJ2-5
CDR3 length: 14
CDR3 protein: CASNAAAGQETQYF
CDR3 DNA: TGCGCCAGCAACGCCGCAGCGGGACAAGAGACCCAGTACTTC

clone size: NA
V gene: TRBV4-2
D gene: TRBD1
J gene: TRBJ1-2
CDR3 length: 15
CDR3 protein: CASSQDERGLYGYTF
CDR3 DNA: TGTGCCAGCAGCCAAGATGAAAGGGGGCTCTATGGCTACACCTTC

clone size: once
V gene: TRBV10-3
D gene: NA
J gene: TRBJ2-5
CDR3 length: 12
CDR3 protein: CATMGALETQYF
CDR3 DNA: TGTGCCACCATGGGGGCTCTGGAGACCCAGTACTTC

clone size: NA
V gene: TRBV19
D gene: NA
J gene: TRBJ1-2
CDR3 length: 12
CDR3 protein: CATTGISYGYTF
CDR3 DNA: TGTGCCACTACAGGGATATCCTATGGCTACACCTTC

clone size: few
V gene: TRBV29-1
D gene: TRBD2
J gene: TRBJ2-2
CDR3 length: 15
CDR3 protein: CSVEDGGRASGELFF
CDR3 DNA: TGCAGCGTTGAAGACGGGGGGAGGGCGTCCGGGGAGCTGTTTTTT

clone size: few
V gene: TRBV29-1
D gene: NA
J gene: TRBJ1-1
CDR3 length: 12
CDR3 protein: CSGQEGNTEAFF
CDR3 DNA: TGCAGCGGACAGGAGGGGAACACTGAAGCTTTCTTT

clone size: NA
V gene: TRBV2
D gene: NA
J gene: TRBJ2-1
CDR3 length: 12
CDR3 protein: CASSVSLNEQFF
CDR3 DNA: TGTGCCAGCAGTGTATCCCTCAACGAGCAGTTCTTC

clone size: NA
V gene: TRBV5-6
D gene: NA
J gene: TRBJ2-3
CDR3 length: 15
CDR3 protein: CASSLVTTPRDTQYF
CDR3 DNA: TGTGCCAGCAGCTTGGTAACCACGCCTAGAGATACGCAGTATTTT

clone size: NA
V gene: TRBV6-5
D gene: NA
J gene: TRBJ2-3
CDR3 length: 14
CDR3 protein: CASRRDGTTDTQYF
CDR3 DNA: TGTGCCAGCAGGAGGGACGGGACAACAGATACGCAGTATTTT

clone size: NA
V gene: TRBV29-1
D gene: NA
J gene: TRBJ2-7
CDR3 length: 11
CDR3 protein: CSVQVVHEQYF
CDR3 DNA: TGCAGCGTTCAGGTTGTCCACGAGCAGTACTTC

clone size: NA
V gene: TRBV5-6
D gene: NA
J gene: TRBJ1-2
CDR3 length: 13
CDR3 protein: CASSFPGAYGYTF
CDR3 DNA: TGTGCCAGCAGCTTCCCAGGCGCCTATGGCTACACCTTC

clone size: NA
V gene: TRBV7-9
D gene: NA
J gene: TRBJ1-4
CDR3 length: 12
CDR3 protein: CVTQATNEKLFF
CDR3 DNA: TGTGTCACCCAGGCAACTAATGAAAAACTGTTTTTT

clone size: NA
V gene: TRBV30
D gene: NA
J gene: TRBJ2-7
CDR3 length: 15
CDR3 protein: CAWSGYVSSAYEQYF
CDR3 DNA: TGTGCCTGGAGCGGGTACGTTTCCTCGGCCTACGAGCAGTACTTC